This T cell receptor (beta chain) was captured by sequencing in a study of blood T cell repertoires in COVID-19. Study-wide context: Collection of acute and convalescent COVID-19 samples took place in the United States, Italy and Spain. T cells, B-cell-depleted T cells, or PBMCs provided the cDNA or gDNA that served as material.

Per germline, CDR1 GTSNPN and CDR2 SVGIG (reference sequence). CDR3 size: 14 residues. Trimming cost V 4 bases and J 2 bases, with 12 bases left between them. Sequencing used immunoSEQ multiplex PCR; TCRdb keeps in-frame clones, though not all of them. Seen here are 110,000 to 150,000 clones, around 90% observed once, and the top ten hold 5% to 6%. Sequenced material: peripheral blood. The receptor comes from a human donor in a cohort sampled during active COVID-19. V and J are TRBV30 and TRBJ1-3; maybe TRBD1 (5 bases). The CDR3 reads CAWKRQGTGNTIYF. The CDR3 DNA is TGTGCCTGGAAAAGGCAGGGAACTGGAAACACCATATATTTT.